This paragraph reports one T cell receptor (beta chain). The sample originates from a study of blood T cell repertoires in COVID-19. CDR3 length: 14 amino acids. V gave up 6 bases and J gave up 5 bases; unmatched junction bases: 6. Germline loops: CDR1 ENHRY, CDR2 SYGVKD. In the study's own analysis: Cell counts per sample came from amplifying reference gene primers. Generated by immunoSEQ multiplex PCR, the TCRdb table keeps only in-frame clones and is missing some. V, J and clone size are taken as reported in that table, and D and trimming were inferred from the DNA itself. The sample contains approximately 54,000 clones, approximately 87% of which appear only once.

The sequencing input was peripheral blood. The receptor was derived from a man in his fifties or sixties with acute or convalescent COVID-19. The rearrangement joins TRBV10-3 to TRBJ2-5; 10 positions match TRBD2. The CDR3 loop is CAISLAGVGETQYF. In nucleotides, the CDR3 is TGTGCCATCAGCCTAGCGGGAGTAGGTGAGACCCAGTACTTC.